This T cell receptor beta chain was recorded in a study of T cells in Graves' hyperthyroidism and ophthalmopathy. As for the study in general: Peripheral blood was collected at initial diagnosis, before any treatment.

The investigators amplified TCR beta CDR3 regions from RNA transcripts. Using the HTBI primer set, a first-round RT-PCR was run on the TCR CDR3. MiXCR, applied by TCRdb to the multiplex PCR reads, yields one record per CDR3 protein. The table has more than 650,000 distinct CDR3 sequences, about 15% seen once; the top ten hold around 9.6%. This clonotype was counted at least ten times. Trimming at V came to 6 bases and at J to 4 bases, leaving 7 bases not matched to a gene. The CDR3 covers 15 residues. Germline CDR1 SNHLY, CDR2 FYNNEI. The chain employs TRBV2 and TRBJ2-1; 9 bases map to TRBD2. The receptor's source is a woman between 18 and 30 years old with Graves' hyperthyroidism. The sequencing sample was made of blood. In DNA form, the CDR3 reads TGTGCCAGCAGGTCAACTAGCGGGCCATACAATGAGCAGTTCTTC. It yields the protein CASRSTSGPYNEQFF.